This T cell receptor beta chain was sequenced for a study of a mutant IDH1 vaccine in newly diagnosed glioma. Study information: Earlier therapy was either radiotherapy, temozolomide, or both, and most got both.

The germline gives CDR1 SQVTM, CDR2 ANQGSEA. V gave up 4 bases and J gave up 6 bases, with 15 bases separating them. CDR3 length: 13 residues. The method was immunoSEQ multiplex PCR; TCRdb's version includes in-frame clones alone and lacks a portion of them. The repertoire has about 58,000 clones, roughly four fifths of them found once; the top ten carry 7% to 8.5%. Details on this clone: Its cognate antigen is unknown.

Documented time point: week 5, during vaccination. The vaccine gave 300 ug of a 20-mer mutant IDH1 peptide subcutaneously per dose. V is TRBV29-1 and J is TRBJ1-2; the D gene is possibly TRBD1 (5 bases). This clonotype was sampled from a woman between 50 and 59 years old with glioma. The sequencing here drew on PBMCs, taken from a glioma patient whose treatment included an IDH1 peptide vaccine. The CDR3 nucleotides read TGCAGCGTTGCGAGCGTAAAGGGGCATGGCTACACCTTC. It codes for CSVASVKGHGYTF.